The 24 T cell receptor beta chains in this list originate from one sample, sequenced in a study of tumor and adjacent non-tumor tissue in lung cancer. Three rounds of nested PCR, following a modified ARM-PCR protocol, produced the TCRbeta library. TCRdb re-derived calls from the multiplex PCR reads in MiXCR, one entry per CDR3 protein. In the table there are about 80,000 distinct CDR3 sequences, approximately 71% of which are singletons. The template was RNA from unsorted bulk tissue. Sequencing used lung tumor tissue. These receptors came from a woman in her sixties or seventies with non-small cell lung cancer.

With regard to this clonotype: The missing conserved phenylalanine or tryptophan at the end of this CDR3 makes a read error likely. The CDR3 DNA sequence: TGCAGCCATCGGGAGGGCAGTCGACCCCAAGAGACCCAGTACTTA. This sequence encodes CSHREGSRPQETQYL. V gene TRBV29-1 combines with J gene TRBJ2-5; TRBD2 agrees at 8 bases. This CDR3 is 15 amino acids long. Germline V CDR1 and CDR2: SQVTM, ANQGSEA. V was clipped by 8 bases and J by 1 base; unmatched bases: 12.

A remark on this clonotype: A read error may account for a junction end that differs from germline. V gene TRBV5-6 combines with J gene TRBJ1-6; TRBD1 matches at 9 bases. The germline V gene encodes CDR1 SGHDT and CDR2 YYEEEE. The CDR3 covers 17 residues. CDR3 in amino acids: CASSPGTGRSYNSPIHF. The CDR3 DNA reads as TGTGCCAGCAGCCCGGGGACAGGGAGGTCTTATAATTCACCCATCCACTTT.

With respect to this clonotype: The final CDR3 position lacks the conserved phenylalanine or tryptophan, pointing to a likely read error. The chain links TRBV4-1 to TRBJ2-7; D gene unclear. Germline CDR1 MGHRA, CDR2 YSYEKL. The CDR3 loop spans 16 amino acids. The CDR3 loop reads CANSQDAFNPVYGQYL. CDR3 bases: TGCGCCAACAGCCAAGATGCTTTCAACCCAGTCTACGGGCAGTACCTC.

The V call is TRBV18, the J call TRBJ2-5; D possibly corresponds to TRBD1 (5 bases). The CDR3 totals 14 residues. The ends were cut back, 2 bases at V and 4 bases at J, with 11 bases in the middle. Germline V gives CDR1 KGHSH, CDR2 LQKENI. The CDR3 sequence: CASSPFFQGETQYF. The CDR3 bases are TGTGCCAGCTCACCATTTTTTCAGGGAGAGACCCAGTACTTC.

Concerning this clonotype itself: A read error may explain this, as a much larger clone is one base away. CDR3 DNA: TGTGCCAGCAGTACGACCTGGACAGCTAACTATGGCAACACCTTC. Its protein is CASSTTWTANYGNTF. The chain joins TRBV28 to TRBJ1-2, with D perhaps matching TRBD1 (6 bases). CDR1 is MDHEN, CDR2 SYDVKM, per germline. CDR3 size: 15 residues.

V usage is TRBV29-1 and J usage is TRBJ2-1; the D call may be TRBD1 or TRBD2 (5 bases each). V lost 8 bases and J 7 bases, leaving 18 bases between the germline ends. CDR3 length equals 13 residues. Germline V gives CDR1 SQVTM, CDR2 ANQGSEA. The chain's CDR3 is CSIAGTVINEQFF. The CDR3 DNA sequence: TGCAGCATTGCCGGGACGGTAATAAATGAGCAGTTCTTC.

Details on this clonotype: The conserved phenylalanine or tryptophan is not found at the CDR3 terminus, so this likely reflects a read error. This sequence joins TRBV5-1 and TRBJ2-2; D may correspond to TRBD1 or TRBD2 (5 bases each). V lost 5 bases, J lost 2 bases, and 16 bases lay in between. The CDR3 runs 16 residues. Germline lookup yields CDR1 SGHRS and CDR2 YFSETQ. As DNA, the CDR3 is TGCGCCAGCAGTCAGAATTCCGGGACCAACACCGGGGAGCTGTTTGTT. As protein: CASSQNSGTNTGELFV.

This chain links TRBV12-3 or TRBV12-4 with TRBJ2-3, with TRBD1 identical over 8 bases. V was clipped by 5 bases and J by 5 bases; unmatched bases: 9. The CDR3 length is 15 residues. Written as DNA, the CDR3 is TGTGCCAGCAGTCCAAGACAGGGGAGCGTAGATACGCAGTATTTT. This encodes CASSPRQGSVDTQYF.

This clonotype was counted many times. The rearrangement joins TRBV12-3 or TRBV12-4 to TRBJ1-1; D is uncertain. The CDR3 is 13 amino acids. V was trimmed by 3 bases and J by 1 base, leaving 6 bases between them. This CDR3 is CASSFWENTEAFF. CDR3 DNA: TGTGCCAGCAGTTTCTGGGAGAACACTGAAGCTTTCTTT.

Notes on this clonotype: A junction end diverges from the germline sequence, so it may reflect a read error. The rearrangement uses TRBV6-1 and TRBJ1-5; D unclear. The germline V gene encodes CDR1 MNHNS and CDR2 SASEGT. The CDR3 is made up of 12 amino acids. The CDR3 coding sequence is TGTGACAGCAGTGCGGCTCAGAGGCTCCGGCATTTT. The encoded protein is CDSSAAQRLRHF.

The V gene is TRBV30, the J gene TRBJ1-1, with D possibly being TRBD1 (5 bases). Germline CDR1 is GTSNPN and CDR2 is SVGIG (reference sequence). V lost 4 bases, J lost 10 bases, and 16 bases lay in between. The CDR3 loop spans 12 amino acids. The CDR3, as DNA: TGTGCCTGGATTGCCCAGGGCGTTGTAGCTTTCTTT. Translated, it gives CAWIAQGVVAFF.

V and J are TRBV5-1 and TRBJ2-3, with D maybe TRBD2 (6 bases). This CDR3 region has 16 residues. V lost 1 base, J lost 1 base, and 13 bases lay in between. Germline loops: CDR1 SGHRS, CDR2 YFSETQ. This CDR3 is CASSLTRGLGTDTQYF. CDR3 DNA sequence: TGCGCCAGCAGCTTGACTCGGGGGTTGGGCACAGATACGCAGTATTTT.

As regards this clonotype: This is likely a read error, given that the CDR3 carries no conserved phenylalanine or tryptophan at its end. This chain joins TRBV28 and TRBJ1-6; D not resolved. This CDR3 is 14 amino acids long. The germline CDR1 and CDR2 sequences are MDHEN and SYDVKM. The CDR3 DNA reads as TGTGCCGGCAGCCACGCAGAGGGTAATTCACCCCTCCACTTG. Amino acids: CAGSHAEGNSPLHL.

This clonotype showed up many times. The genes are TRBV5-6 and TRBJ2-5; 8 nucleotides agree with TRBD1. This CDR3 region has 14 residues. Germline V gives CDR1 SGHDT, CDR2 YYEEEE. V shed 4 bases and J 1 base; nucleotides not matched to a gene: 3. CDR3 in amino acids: CASSLGTGQETQYF. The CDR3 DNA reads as TGTGCCAGCAGCCTCGGGACAGGCCAAGAGACCCAGTACTTC. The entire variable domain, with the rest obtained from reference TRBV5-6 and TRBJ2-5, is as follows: DAGVTQSPTHLIKTRGQQVTLRCSPKSGHDTVSWYQQALGQGPQFIFQYYEEEERQRGNFPDRFSGHQFPNYSSELNVNALLLGDSALYLCASSLGTGQETQYFGPGTRLLVL.

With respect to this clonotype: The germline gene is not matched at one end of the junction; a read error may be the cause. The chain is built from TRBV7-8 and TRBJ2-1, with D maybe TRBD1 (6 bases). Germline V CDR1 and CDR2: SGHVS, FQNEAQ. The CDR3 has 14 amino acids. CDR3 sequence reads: CANRKGDSYNEQFF. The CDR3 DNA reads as TGCGCCAACAGGAAGGGGGATTCCTACAATGAGCAGTTCTTC.

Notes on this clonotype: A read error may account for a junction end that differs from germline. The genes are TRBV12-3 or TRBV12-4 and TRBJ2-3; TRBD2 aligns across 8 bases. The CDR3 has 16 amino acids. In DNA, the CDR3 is TGTACCAGTAGTACCCAGACTAGCGAGAGAGCAGATACGCAGTATTTT. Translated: CTSSTQTSERADTQYF.

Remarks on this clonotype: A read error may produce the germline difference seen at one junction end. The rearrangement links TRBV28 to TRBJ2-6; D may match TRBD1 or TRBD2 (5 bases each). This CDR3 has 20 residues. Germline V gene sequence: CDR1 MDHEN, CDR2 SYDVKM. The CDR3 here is CASSLNRAEVGVSGANALTF. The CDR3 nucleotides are TGTGCCAGCAGCTTGAACCGGGCCGAGGTGGGGGTCTCTGGGGCCAACGCCCTGACTTTC.

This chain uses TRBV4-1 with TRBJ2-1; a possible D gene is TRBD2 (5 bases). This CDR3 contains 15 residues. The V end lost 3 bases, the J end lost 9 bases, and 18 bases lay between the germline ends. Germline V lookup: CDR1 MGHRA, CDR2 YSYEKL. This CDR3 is CASSHLTGPDFEQFF. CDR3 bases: TGCGCCAGCAGCCACTTGACTGGGCCGGACTTTGAGCAGTTCTTC.

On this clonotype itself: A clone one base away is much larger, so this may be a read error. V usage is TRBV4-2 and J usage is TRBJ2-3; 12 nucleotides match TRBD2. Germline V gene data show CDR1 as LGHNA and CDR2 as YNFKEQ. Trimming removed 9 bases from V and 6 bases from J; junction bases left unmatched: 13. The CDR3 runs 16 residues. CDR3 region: CARSVRLAGEMDTQYF. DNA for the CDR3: TGTGCCAGAAGCGTTCGACTAGCGGGAGAAATGGATACGCAGTATTTT.

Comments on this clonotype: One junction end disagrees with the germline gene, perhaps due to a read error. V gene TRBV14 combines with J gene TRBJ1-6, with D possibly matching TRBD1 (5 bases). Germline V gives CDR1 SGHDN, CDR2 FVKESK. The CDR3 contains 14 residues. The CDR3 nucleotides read TGTGCCAGCAGCCCGTGGGGGGTTCGTTCAGCCCTCCACTTT. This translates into CASSPWGVRSALHF.

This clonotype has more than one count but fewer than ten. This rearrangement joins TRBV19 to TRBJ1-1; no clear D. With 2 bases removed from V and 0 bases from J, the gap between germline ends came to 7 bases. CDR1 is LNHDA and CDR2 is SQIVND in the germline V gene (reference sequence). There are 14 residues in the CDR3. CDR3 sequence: CASSIQVMNTEAFF. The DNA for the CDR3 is TGTGCCAGTAGTATACAGGTCATGAACACTGAAGCTTTCTTT.

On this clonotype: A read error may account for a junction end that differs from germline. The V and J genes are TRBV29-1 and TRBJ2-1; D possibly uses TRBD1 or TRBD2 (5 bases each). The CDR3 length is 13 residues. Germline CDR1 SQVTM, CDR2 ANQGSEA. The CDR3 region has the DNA TGCAACGTTGAAGGGACGGTGAGCAATGAGCAGTTCTTC. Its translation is CNVEGTVSNEQFF.

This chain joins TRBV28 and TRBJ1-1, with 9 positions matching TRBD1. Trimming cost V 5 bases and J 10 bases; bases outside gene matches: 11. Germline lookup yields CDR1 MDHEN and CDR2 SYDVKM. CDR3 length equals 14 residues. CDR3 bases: TGTGCCAGCAGTATGACAGGGGGGAACTCTGGAGCTTTCTTT. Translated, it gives CASSMTGGNSGAFF.

CDR3 protein: CSVAGLVVVPYEQYF. The CDR3 DNA follows: TGCAGCGTAGCCGGACTAGTGGTGGTTCCCTACGAGCAGTACTTC. This sequence joins TRBV29-1 and TRBJ2-7, with 7 bases aligning to TRBD2. CDR3 length: 15 amino acids. Germline-derived CDR1 and CDR2 are SQVTM and ANQGSEA. Trimming cost V 6 bases and J 2 bases; bases outside gene matches: 13.